The rows below give T cell receptor beta chains drawn from one sample of a study of T cell responses to AZD1222 COVID-19 vaccine. The table came from immunoSEQ multiplex PCR; TCRdb's copy has only in-frame clones and leaves some out. The sample consists of approximately 84,000 clones, approximately 90% of them appearing once. Sequenced material: peripheral blood, taken on day 0 of AZD1222 vaccination. All receptors come from an adult in good health. Both conserved end residues are part of each CDR3. Fields, in order: J gene, clone size, D gene, V gene, CDR3 protein, CDR3 DNA. A D gene is named only where the DNA matches it firmly. Size tells how often a clone was seen (once, few, many) or the class of an expanded clone, and some rows leave it out.

J gene: TRBJ2-1; clone size: once; D gene: -; V gene: TRBV18; CDR3 protein: CASSPTRRAYNEQFF; CDR3 DNA: TGTGCCAGCTCCCCCACACGCAGGGCCTACAATGAGCAGTTCTTC
J gene: TRBJ1-3; clone size: -; D gene: -; V gene: TRBV5-1; CDR3 protein: CASSLRGLNSGNTIYF; CDR3 DNA: TGCGCCAGCAGCTTGAGGGGCCTAAACTCTGGAAACACCATATATTTT
J gene: TRBJ2-7; clone size: -; D gene: -; V gene: TRBV28; CDR3 protein: CASTRHGLNEQYF; CDR3 DNA: TGTGCCAGCACTCGACACGGTTTGAACGAGCAGTACTTC
J gene: TRBJ1-3; clone size: -; D gene: -; V gene: TRBV6-2/TRBV6-3; CDR3 protein: CASSTGSGNTIYF; CDR3 DNA: TGTGCCAGCAGTACAGGGTCTGGAAACACCATATATTTT
J gene: TRBJ2-1; clone size: -; D gene: TRBD2; V gene: TRBV6-2/TRBV6-3; CDR3 protein: CASSYIGTSGRNEQFF; CDR3 DNA: TGTGCCAGCAGCTATATCGGGACTAGCGGGCGCAATGAGCAGTTCTTC
J gene: TRBJ2-5; clone size: -; D gene: TRBD2; V gene: TRBV5-4; CDR3 protein: CASSLASGSRETQYF; CDR3 DNA: TGTGCCAGCAGCTTGGCTAGCGGGAGTAGAGAGACCCAGTACTTC
J gene: TRBJ2-2; clone size: -; D gene: -; V gene: TRBV5-1; CDR3 protein: CASSFLSGTNTGELFF; CDR3 DNA: TGCGCCAGCAGCTTCCTTAGCGGAACGAACACCGGGGAGCTGTTTTTT
J gene: TRBJ1-2; clone size: -; D gene: -; V gene: TRBV4-1; CDR3 protein: CASSQPLGPYGYTF; CDR3 DNA: TGCGCCAGCAGCCAGCCGTTGGGACCCTATGGCTACACCTTC
J gene: TRBJ2-2; clone size: -; D gene: -; V gene: TRBV4-3; CDR3 protein: CASSQRSNTGELFF; CDR3 DNA: TGCGCCAGCAGCCAAAGATCCAACACCGGGGAGCTGTTTTTT
J gene: TRBJ2-5; clone size: -; D gene: -; V gene: TRBV2; CDR3 protein: CATRAPQETQYF; CDR3 DNA: TGTGCCACCAGGGCCCCCCAAGAGACCCAGTACTTC
J gene: TRBJ2-1; clone size: -; D gene: TRBD2; V gene: TRBV2; CDR3 protein: CASSPAGVGSYNEQFF; CDR3 DNA: TGTGCCAGCAGTCCGGCGGGAGTGGGGTCCTACAATGAGCAGTTCTTC
J gene: TRBJ2-5; clone size: -; D gene: -; V gene: TRBV6-6; CDR3 protein: CASSYRSQTQETQYF; CDR3 DNA: TGTGCCAGCAGTTACCGGTCACAGACCCAAGAGACCCAGTACTTC
J gene: TRBJ1-2; clone size: -; D gene: -; V gene: TRBV6-1; CDR3 protein: CASSEGGPVYGYTF; CDR3 DNA: TGTGCCAGCAGTGAAGGGGGTCCTGTCTATGGCTACACCTTC
J gene: TRBJ1-5; clone size: -; D gene: -; V gene: TRBV6-1; CDR3 protein: CASSERFWSQYQPQHF; CDR3 DNA: TGTGCCAGCAGTGAACGGTTTTGGTCCCAGTATCAGCCCCAGCATTTT
J gene: TRBJ2-3; clone size: once; D gene: TRBD2; V gene: TRBV5-1; CDR3 protein: CASSLSGAGADTQYF; CDR3 DNA: TGCGCCAGCAGCTTGAGCGGAGCGGGGGCAGATACGCAGTATTTT
J gene: TRBJ1-1; clone size: -; D gene: -; V gene: TRBV19; CDR3 protein: CASRLQGGENTEAFF; CDR3 DNA: TGTGCCAGTCGCCTGCAAGGGGGGGAGAACACTGAAGCTTTCTTT
J gene: TRBJ2-3; clone size: -; D gene: TRBD1; V gene: TRBV6-2/TRBV6-3; CDR3 protein: CASSYPAGQGADTQYF; CDR3 DNA: TGTGCCAGCAGTTACCCGGCGGGACAGGGCGCAGATACGCAGTATTTT
J gene: TRBJ2-7; clone size: -; D gene: -; V gene: TRBV7-3; CDR3 protein: CASSPTTSSYEQYF; CDR3 DNA: TGTGCCAGCAGCCCAACAACTAGCTCCTACGAGCAGTACTTC
J gene: TRBJ1-5; clone size: -; D gene: TRBD1; V gene: TRBV5-1; CDR3 protein: CASSLWGQSNQPQHF; CDR3 DNA: TGCGCCAGCAGCCTATGGGGACAGAGCAATCAGCCCCAGCATTTT
J gene: TRBJ2-3; clone size: once; D gene: TRBD2; V gene: TRBV5-1; CDR3 protein: CASTPTSGRATDTQYF; CDR3 DNA: TGCGCCAGCACCCCGACTAGCGGGAGGGCCACAGATACGCAGTATTTT
J gene: TRBJ2-5; clone size: -; D gene: -; V gene: TRBV2; CDR3 protein: CASSRDFVETQYF; CDR3 DNA: TGTGCCAGCAGTCGGGACTTTGTGGAGACCCAGTACTTC
J gene: TRBJ2-3; clone size: -; D gene: -; V gene: TRBV6-5; CDR3 protein: CASSYDRSTDTQYF; CDR3 DNA: TGTGCCAGCAGTTACGACCGAAGCACAGATACGCAGTATTTT
J gene: TRBJ2-7; clone size: few; D gene: -; V gene: TRBV21-1; CDR3 protein: CASGYEQYF; CDR3 DNA: TGTGCCAGCGGCTACGAGCAGTACTTC
J gene: TRBJ2-3; clone size: -; D gene: TRBD2; V gene: TRBV9; CDR3 protein: CASSVASGRLDTQYF; CDR3 DNA: TGTGCCAGCAGCGTAGCAAGCGGGAGGTTAGATACGCAGTATTTT
J gene: TRBJ2-7; clone size: -; D gene: TRBD1; V gene: TRBV4-1; CDR3 protein: CASSQGTGTLGYEQYF; CDR3 DNA: TGCGCCAGCAGCCAAGGGACAGGGACTCTGGGCTACGAGCAGTACTTC
J gene: TRBJ1-6; clone size: -; D gene: -; V gene: TRBV7-9; CDR3 protein: CASSLWNSPLHF; CDR3 DNA: TGTGCCAGCAGCCTGTGGAATTCACCCCTCCACTTT
J gene: TRBJ1-5; clone size: -; D gene: -; V gene: TRBV30; CDR3 protein: CAWSADRHQPQHF; CDR3 DNA: TGTGCCTGGAGTGCTGACAGACATCAGCCCCAGCATTTT
J gene: TRBJ2-1; clone size: -; D gene: TRBD1; V gene: TRBV11-2; CDR3 protein: CASSPNRGVDSDEQFF; CDR3 DNA: TGTGCCAGCAGCCCTAACAGGGGCGTCGATTCGGATGAGCAGTTCTTC
J gene: TRBJ1-2; clone size: -; D gene: -; V gene: TRBV12-3/TRBV12-4; CDR3 protein: CASSLKGDYGYTF; CDR3 DNA: TGTGCCAGCAGTTTAAAGGGGGACTATGGCTACACCTTC
J gene: TRBJ2-7; clone size: -; D gene: -; V gene: TRBV28; CDR3 protein: CASSLAGKQYF; CDR3 DNA: TGTGCCAGCAGTTTAGCGGGAAAGCAGTACTTC
J gene: TRBJ2-3; clone size: once; D gene: TRBD2; V gene: TRBV7-9; CDR3 protein: CASSSHLAASTDTQYF; CDR3 DNA: TGTGCCAGCAGCTCCCATCTAGCGGCTAGCACAGATACGCAGTATTTT
J gene: TRBJ1-1; clone size: -; D gene: -; V gene: TRBV5-1; CDR3 protein: CASSFTFLNTEAFF; CDR3 DNA: TGCGCCAGCAGCTTTACCTTTCTGAACACTGAAGCTTTCTTT
J gene: TRBJ2-7; clone size: -; D gene: TRBD1; V gene: TRBV7-3; CDR3 protein: CASSLGTGGLYEQYF; CDR3 DNA: TGTGCCAGCAGCTTGGGGACAGGGGGCTTGTACGAGCAGTACTTC
J gene: TRBJ1-6; clone size: once; D gene: -; V gene: TRBV27; CDR3 protein: CASSPLNSPLHF; CDR3 DNA: TGTGCCAGCAGTCCGCTCAATTCACCCCTCCACTTT
J gene: TRBJ2-1; clone size: -; D gene: -; V gene: TRBV7-6; CDR3 protein: CASSPFSAASSYNEQFF; CDR3 DNA: TGTGCCAGCAGCCCCTTCTCAGCGGCGAGCTCCTACAATGAGCAGTTCTTC
J gene: TRBJ1-1; clone size: -; D gene: TRBD1; V gene: TRBV6-1; CDR3 protein: CASSEADRGQAFF; CDR3 DNA: TGTGCCAGCAGTGAAGCGGACAGGGGGCAAGCTTTCTTT
J gene: TRBJ1-3; clone size: once; D gene: TRBD1; V gene: TRBV11-3; CDR3 protein: CASSYRGSGNTIYF; CDR3 DNA: TGTGCCAGCAGCTACAGGGGATCTGGAAACACCATATATTTT
J gene: TRBJ2-2; clone size: -; D gene: -; V gene: TRBV6-5; CDR3 protein: CASSSSGTYTTGELFF; CDR3 DNA: TGTGCCAGCAGTTCCTCCGGGACATATACCACCGGGGAGCTGTTTTTT
J gene: TRBJ1-6; clone size: -; D gene: TRBD1; V gene: TRBV11-2; CDR3 protein: CASSTTGVNSPLHF; CDR3 DNA: TGTGCCAGCAGCACGACAGGGGTTAATTCACCCCTCCACTTT